This entry concerns a single T cell receptor beta chain. The antigen remains undetermined. This may be a read error: a much more frequent sequence differs by one nucleotide. The data belong to a study of CD8 T cells in ankylosing spondylitis. Using quantitative 5'-RACE with molecular barcodes, the authors made TCR beta libraries. From the 5' RACE reads, TCRdb called clonotypes with MiXCR, one entry per CDR3 protein. The sample lists over 60,000 distinct CDR3 sequences, about 5% occurring once. General observations from the study: Researchers report that disease-linked clones proved CD8+ and relatively rare in peripheral blood. From matched ankylosing spondylitis synovial fluid, disease-linked clones were reportedly recovered at significantly enriched levels. Ankylosing spondylitis blood appeared to be characterized by a TCR beta motif of 8 or 9 highly homologous variants.

Material: blood, either unsorted or a sorted T cell fraction (not recorded which). The source is a male donor with ankylosing spondylitis or in good health (not recorded which).

The CDR3 sequence is CASSLVWGGSYNAQFF. In DNA form, the CDR3 reads TGTGCCAGCAGCTTAGTGTGGGGGGGCTCCTACAATGCGCAGTTCTTC. The genes are TRBV7-8 and TRBJ2-1; TRBD2 might be the D (7 bases). The CDR3 spans 16 residues. The germline V gene encodes CDR1 SGHVS and CDR2 FQNEAQ.